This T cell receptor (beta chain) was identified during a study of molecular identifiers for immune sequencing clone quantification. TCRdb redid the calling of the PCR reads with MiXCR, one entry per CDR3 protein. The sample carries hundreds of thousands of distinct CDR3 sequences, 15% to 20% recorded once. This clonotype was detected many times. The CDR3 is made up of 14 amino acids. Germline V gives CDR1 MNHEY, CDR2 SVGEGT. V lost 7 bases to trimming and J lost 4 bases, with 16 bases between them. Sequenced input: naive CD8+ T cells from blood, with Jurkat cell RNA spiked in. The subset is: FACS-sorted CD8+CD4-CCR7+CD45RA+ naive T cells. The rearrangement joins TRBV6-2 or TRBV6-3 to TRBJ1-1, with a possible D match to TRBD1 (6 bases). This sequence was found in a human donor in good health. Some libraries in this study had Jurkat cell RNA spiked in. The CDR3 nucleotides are TGTGCCAGCACCTACGCAGGGGTTGGCACTGAAGCTTTCTTT. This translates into CASTYAGVGTEAFF.